The text below deals with one T cell receptor (beta chain). Its antigen is not known. These data originate in a study of graft-versus-host responses after intestinal transplantation. Between the trimmed V and J ends, which lost 7 bases and 4 bases, there was a span of 16 bases. The CDR3 covers 14 residues. Germline values: CDR1 SNHLY, CDR2 FYNNEI. Sequencing used immunoSEQ multiplex PCR; TCRdb keeps in-frame clones, though not all of them. The table shows about 88,000 clones, with approximately 94% occurring only once. The sample in question was unstimulated CD4+ T cells sorted from spleen or lymph node cells, obtained before transplant. This clonotype was sampled from a human donor who was the organ donor for an intestinal transplant. V gene TRBV2 combines with J gene TRBJ1-1; perhaps TRBD1 as D (6 bases). In DNA form, the CDR3 reads TGTGCCAGCATCCAGGGGAGCTCGGGCACTGAAGCTTTCTTT. Protein product: CASIQGSSGTEAFF.